This TCR beta chain appears in the sequencing data of a study of TIL therapy for anti-PD-1-resistant metastatic lung cancer. Looking at the study overall: Tumor harvest preceded PD-1/PD-L1 blockade, followed by nivolumab treatment.

This clone was found once. The sample holds other DNA sequences that translate to the same CDR3. Sequencing used immunoSEQ v3. The method was immunoSEQ multiplex PCR; TCRdb's version includes in-frame clones alone and lacks a portion of them. There are around 55,000 clones in the sample; over 75% occur only once, and roughly 3% lies in the top ten. This CDR3 region has 11 residues. CDR1 and CDR2 (germline): SGHAT, FQNNGV. V was trimmed by 5 bases and J by 3 bases, leaving 5 bases between them. Stated time point: pre-treatment sample, taken before nivolumab and TIL therapy. Adults with stage 4 NSCLC were enrolled in a phase I trial.

This sample comprised blood, obtained at baseline. This receptor was taken from a person aged 25 to 85 with non-small cell lung cancer. The chain links TRBV11-2 to TRBJ2-7; D is uncertain. The CDR3 coding sequence is TGTGCCAGCAGCCCGCTCTACGAGCAGTACTTC. Protein: CASSPLYEQYF.